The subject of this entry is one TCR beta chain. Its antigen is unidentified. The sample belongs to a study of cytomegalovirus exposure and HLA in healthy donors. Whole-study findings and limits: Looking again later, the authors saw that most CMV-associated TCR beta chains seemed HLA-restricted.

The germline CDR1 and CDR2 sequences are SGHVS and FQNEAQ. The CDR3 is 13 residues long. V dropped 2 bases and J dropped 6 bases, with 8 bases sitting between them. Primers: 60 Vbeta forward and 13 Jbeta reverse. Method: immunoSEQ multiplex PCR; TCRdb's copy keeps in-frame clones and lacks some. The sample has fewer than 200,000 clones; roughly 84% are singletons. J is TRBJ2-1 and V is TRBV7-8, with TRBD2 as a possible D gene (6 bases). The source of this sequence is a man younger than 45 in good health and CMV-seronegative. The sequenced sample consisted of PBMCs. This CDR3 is CASSLTGGNEQFF. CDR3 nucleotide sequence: TGTGCCAGCAGCTTAACCGGGGGCAATGAGCAGTTCTTC.